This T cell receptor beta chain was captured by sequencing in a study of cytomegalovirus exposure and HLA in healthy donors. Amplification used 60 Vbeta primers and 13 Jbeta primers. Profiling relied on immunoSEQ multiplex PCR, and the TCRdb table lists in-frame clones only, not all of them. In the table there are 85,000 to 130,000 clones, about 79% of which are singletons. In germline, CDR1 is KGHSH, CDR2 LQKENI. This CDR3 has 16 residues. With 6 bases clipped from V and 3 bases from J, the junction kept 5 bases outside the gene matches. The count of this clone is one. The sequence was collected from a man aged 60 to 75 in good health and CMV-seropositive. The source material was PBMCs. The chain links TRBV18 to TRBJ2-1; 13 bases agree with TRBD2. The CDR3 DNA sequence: TGTGCCAGCTCCCTCAGACTAGCGGGGGGCTACAATGAGCAGTTCTTC. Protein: CASSLRLAGGYNEQFF.